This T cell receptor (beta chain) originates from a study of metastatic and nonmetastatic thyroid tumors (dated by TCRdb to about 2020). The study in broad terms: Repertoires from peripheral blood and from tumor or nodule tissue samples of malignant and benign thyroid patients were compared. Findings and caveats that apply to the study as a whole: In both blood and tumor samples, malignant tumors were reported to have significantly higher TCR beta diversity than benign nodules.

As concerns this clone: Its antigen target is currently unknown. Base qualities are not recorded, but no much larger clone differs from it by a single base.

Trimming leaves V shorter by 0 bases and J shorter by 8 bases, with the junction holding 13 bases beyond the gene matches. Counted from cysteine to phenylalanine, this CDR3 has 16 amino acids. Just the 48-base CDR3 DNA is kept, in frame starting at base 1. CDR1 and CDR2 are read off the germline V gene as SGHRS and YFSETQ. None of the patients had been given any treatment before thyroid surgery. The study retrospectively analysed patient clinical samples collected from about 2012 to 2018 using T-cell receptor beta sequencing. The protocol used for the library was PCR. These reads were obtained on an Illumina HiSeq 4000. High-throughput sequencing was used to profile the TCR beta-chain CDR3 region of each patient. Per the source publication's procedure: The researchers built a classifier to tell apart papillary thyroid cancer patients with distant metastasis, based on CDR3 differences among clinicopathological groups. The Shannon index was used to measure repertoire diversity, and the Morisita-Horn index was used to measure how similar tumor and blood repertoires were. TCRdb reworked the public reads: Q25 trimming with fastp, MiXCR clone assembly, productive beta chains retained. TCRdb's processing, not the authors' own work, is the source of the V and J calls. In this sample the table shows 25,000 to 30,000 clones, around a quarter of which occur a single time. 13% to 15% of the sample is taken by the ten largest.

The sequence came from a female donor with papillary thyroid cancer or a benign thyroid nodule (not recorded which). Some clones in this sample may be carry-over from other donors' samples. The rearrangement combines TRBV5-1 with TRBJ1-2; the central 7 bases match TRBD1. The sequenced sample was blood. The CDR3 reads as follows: CASSLAGITGEGGYTF. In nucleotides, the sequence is TGCGCCAGCAGCTTGGCCGGGATTACAGGGGAGGGCGGCTACACCTTC.